This T cell receptor (beta chain) emerged from a study of coeliac disease. Notes on the study in general: Intraepithelial and lamina propria fractions were not highly pure, so cross-contamination was possible. Control samples showed higher TRB and TRG clonality than intraepithelial and lamina propria samples in active celiac disease. According to the authors, this method cannot detect gliadin-specific T cells in an unbiased way. Largely private TRB repertoires meant most sequences were sample-unique.

Each fraction contributed one roughly 500,000-cell aliquot for sequencing. This clone came up a few times. Its antigen is currently unknown. The method was immunoSEQ multiplex PCR; TCRdb's version includes in-frame clones alone and lacks a portion of them. The table records 4,200 or so clones, approximately 60% of them present only once. This clonotype originated in a man in his 70s with active celiac disease. The sequenced material came from intraepithelial lymphocytes from the gut.

For the CDR3, the DNA is TGTGCCAGCAGCTTAACAGGGGCATTCAACGAGCAGTACTTC. Translated: CASSLTGAFNEQYF. The chain uses TRBV7-3 and TRBJ2-7; D is perhaps TRBD1 (5 bases). Per the germline V gene, CDR1 is SGHTA and CDR2 is FQGTGA. The CDR3 covers 14 residues. V shed 0 bases and J shed 5 bases, with 11 bases lying between them.